The next 3 T cell receptor beta chains were all read from a single sample in a study of blood T cell repertoires in COVID-19. Profiled with immunoSEQ multiplex PCR; TCRdb holds only in-frame clones, not every one. The table has 200,000 to 250,000 clones, approximately 89% seen once. The sample taken for sequencing was peripheral blood. The receptors were sampled from a woman under 40 with COVID-19, enrolled during active disease.

The genes are TRBV7-9 and TRBJ2-1; D not certain. The V end was cut by 1 base, the J end by 3 bases, with 7 bases between. Germline CDR1 reads SEHNR; CDR2 reads FQNEAQ (reference sequence). CDR3 size: 14 residues. The CDR3 DNA is TGTGCCAGCAGCTTAGTGTCCAGCTACAATGAGCAGTTCTTC. Residues: CASSLVSSYNEQFF. The full variable domain, completed using reference TRBV7-9 and TRBJ2-1, is DTGVSQNPRHKITKRGQNVTFRCDPISEHNRLYWYRQTLGQGPEFLTYFQNEAQLEKSRLLSDRFSAERPKGSFSTLEIQRTEQGDSAMYLCASSLVSSYNEQFFGPGTRLTVL.

The chain links TRBV3-1 (or the pseudogene TRBV3-2) to TRBJ2-7; weak D call: TRBD2 (7 bases). Between the trimmed V and J ends, which lost 5 bases and 6 bases, there was a span of 11 bases. The CDR3 has 12 amino acids. Germline assignment: CDR1 LGHDT and CDR2 YNNKEL (reference sequence). In DNA form, the CDR3 reads TGTGCCAGCAGCTTTGGGGGGGCCGAGCAGTACGTC. The encoded protein is CASSFGGAEQYV.

The rearrangement joins TRBV10-1 to TRBJ1-2, with no clear D. Germline CDR1 is WNHNN and CDR2 is SYGVQD (reference sequence). CDR3 length: 15 residues. Trimming removed 4 bases at V and 2 bases at J, with 14 bases between. In DNA form, the CDR3 reads TGCGCCAGCAGTGCGGCCCCCGGAGCAAACTATGGCTACACCTTC. Translation: CASSAAPGANYGYTF.